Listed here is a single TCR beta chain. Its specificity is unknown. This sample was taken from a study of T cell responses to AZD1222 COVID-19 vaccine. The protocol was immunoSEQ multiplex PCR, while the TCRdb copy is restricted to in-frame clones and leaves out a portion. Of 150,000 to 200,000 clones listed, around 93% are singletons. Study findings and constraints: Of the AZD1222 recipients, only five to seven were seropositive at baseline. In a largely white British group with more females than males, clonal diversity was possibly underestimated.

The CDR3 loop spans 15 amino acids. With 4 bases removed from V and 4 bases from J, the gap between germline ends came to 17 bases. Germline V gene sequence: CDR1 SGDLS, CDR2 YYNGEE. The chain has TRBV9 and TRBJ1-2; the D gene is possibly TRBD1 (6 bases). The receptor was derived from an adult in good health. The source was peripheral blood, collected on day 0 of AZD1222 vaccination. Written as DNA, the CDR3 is TGTGCCAGCAGCTCTCAACCCCGACAGGCCTATGGCTACACCTTC. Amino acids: CASSSQPRQAYGYTF.